These T cell receptor beta chains were read from a single sample in a study of metastatic and nonmetastatic thyroid tumors. TCRdb re-clonotyped the PCR reads through MiXCR. The data hold about 15,000 clones, with approximately 30% observed a single time. Sequencing was performed on tumor tissue. These receptor sequences come from a male donor with papillary thyroid cancer or a benign thyroid nodule (not recorded which). Some clones in this sample may be carry-over from other donors' samples. The CDR3 runs from the conserved cysteine through the conserved F or W. The D gene is left open where the match is weak. Clone size appears in some rows only: once, few, many, or a class for an expanded clone.

DNA,CDR3,size,D,V,J
TGTGCCAGCTCACTCAAAGGGGGGTCGGGTCTAGCGGGACCTACCTACGTGCAGTTCTTC,CASSLKGGSGLAGPTYVQFF,many,TRBD2,TRBV18,TRBJ2-1
TGTGCCAGCAGTTTACGGGCAGGCCCAGGCGAGCAGTACTTC,CASSLRAGPGEQYF,few,NA,TRBV27,TRBJ2-7
TGTGCCAGCAGTTACTCGGGAGGGACGCCCCGGACCGGGGAGCTGTTTTTT,CASSYSGGTPRTGELFF,few,TRBD2,TRBV6-5,TRBJ2-2
TGTGCCAGCAGCCCCCAAGGTTACGAGCAGTACTTC,CASSPQGYEQYF,NA,NA,TRBV11-2,TRBJ2-7
TGTGCCAGCAGTATCACGCGAGATACGCAGTATTTT,CASSITRDTQYF,NA,NA,TRBV12-3/TRBV12-4,TRBJ2-3
TGCGCCAGCAGCTTGGCCCGGCGTGAATATGGCTACACCTTC,CASSLARREYGYTF,NA,NA,TRBV5-1,TRBJ1-2
TGCAGTGCTGAGGACCCGGCGCGGCCCCAGCATTTT,CSAEDPARPQHF,many,NA,TRBV20-1,TRBJ1-5
TGCAGTGCTCCGACGGAGGGAGGGCAGTATGAGCAGTTCTTC,CSAPTEGGQYEQFF,many,TRBD2,TRBV20-1,TRBJ2-1
TGCAGTGCTAGAGATACGGTGGGGGGGGCTAACTATGGCTACACCTTC,CSARDTVGGANYGYTF,NA,NA,TRBV20-1,TRBJ1-2
TGTGCCAGCACGAGGGCTGGAAACACCATATATTTT,CASTRAGNTIYF,many,NA,TRBV12-3/TRBV12-4,TRBJ1-3
TGTGCCAGCAGTTACTCGCAGGGGGTCTCCTACGAGCAGTACTTC,CASSYSQGVSYEQYF,few,TRBD1,TRBV6-2/TRBV6-3,TRBJ2-7
TGCGCCAGCAGCACTGGACAGGCCGGAGGCGAGCAGTACTTC,CASSTGQAGGEQYF,medium-sized,TRBD1,TRBV5-1,TRBJ2-7
TGTGCAAGCAGCTTGGGACTAGCGGGAGGGCCCGGGGAGCTGATTTTT,CASSLGLAGGPGELIF,NA,TRBD2,TRBV5-6,TRBJ2-2
TGTGCCAGCAGCATCCAGGGCATGAACACTGAAGCTTTCTTT,CASSIQGMNTEAFF,many,NA,TRBV27,TRBJ1-1
TGCGCCAGCAGGTCATTGAGTATTAGCACAGATACGCAGTATTTT,CASRSLSISTDTQYF,many,NA,TRBV5-1,TRBJ2-3
TGTGCCAGCAGTTCTTTAGCGGGATTAAACAGAGAGCAGTTCTTC,CASSSLAGLNREQFF,medium-sized,TRBD2,TRBV12-3/TRBV12-4,TRBJ2-1
TGTGCCAGCAGTGAGGGACAGCCTTTAACCTACGAGCAGTACTTC,CASSEGQPLTYEQYF,many,TRBD1,TRBV6-1,TRBJ2-7
TGCAGTGCTGGACTAGCGGGAGGGGTCCATGAGCAGTTCTTC,CSAGLAGGVHEQFF,NA,TRBD2,TRBV20-1,TRBJ2-1
TGTGCCAGCAGTAAACAGGCCCCCGAGCAGTACTTC,CASSKQAPEQYF,NA,NA,TRBV12-3/TRBV12-4,TRBJ2-7
TGTGCCAGTTCCCAGGGGCGTGACTATGGCTACACCTTC,CASSQGRDYGYTF,NA,NA,TRBV28,TRBJ1-2
TGCGCCAGCAGCTTGGGGACAGGCGCAGGCTACGAGCAGTACTTC,CASSLGTGAGYEQYF,many,TRBD1,TRBV5-1,TRBJ2-7
TGTGCCAGCAGTCCCCTCGAGGTGCTATTCTCCTACGAGCAGTACTTC,CASSPLEVLFSYEQYF,few,NA,TRBV28,TRBJ2-7
TGCAGTGCTAGAGGGCTAGCGGGGGCCTACGAGCAGTACTTC,CSARGLAGAYEQYF,medium-sized,TRBD2,TRBV20-1,TRBJ2-7
TGTGCCAGCAGCTTAGAACCTTACGAGCAGTACTTC,CASSLEPYEQYF,few,NA,TRBV7-9,TRBJ2-7
TGTGCCAGCAGTTTTATCTCGCGGGGGGGGGGATACAATGAGCAGTTCTTC,CASSFISRGGGYNEQFF,many,TRBD2,TRBV28,TRBJ2-1
TGTGCCAGCACTGATAGATCGACAGGGGATAATTCACCCCTCCACTTT,CASTDRSTGDNSPLHF,many,TRBD1,TRBV5-4,TRBJ1-6
TGCAGTGCTAGCCATACGGGGTCACCCCTCCACTTT,CSASHTGSPLHF,many,NA,TRBV20-1,TRBJ1-6
TGTGCCAGTAGTTCTACAGGACAGGGCCGTCGGGCTGAAGCTTTCTTT,CASSSTGQGRRAEAFF,many,TRBD1,TRBV19,TRBJ1-1
TGTGCCAGCAGTCAGAAAAACCGGGGGCTATCGAACACTGAAGCTTTCTTT,CASSQKNRGLSNTEAFF,NA,NA,TRBV6-1,TRBJ1-1
TGTGCCAGCAGAAAGACGACGGCGAGCAATCATCCTCAGCATTTT,CASRKTTASNHPQHF,NA,NA,TRBV5-8,TRBJ1-5
TGTGCCAGCAGCCAAAGGACTAGCGGGAGTATAGGCACAGATACGCAGTATTTT,CASSQRTSGSIGTDTQYF,many,TRBD2,TRBV3-1,TRBJ2-3
TGCAGTGCTATTAAGACAGGGACCATGGATACGCAGTATTTT,CSAIKTGTMDTQYF,NA,TRBD1,TRBV20-1,TRBJ2-3
TGTGCCAGCAGCTCCGCTCGGGGACAGGGGTACAATGAGCAGTTATTC,CASSSARGQGYNEQLF,once,TRBD1,TRBV7-6,TRBJ2-1
TGCAGTGCTAGTCTGGCGGGTGGCACCGGGGGGCTGTTTTTT,CSASLAGGTGGLFF,NA,NA,TRBV20-1,TRBJ2-2
TGTGCCAGCAGCTTAGAGTGGGTCATCTCCTACAATGAGCAGTTCTTC,CASSLEWVISYNEQFF,NA,NA,TRBV11-2,TRBJ2-1